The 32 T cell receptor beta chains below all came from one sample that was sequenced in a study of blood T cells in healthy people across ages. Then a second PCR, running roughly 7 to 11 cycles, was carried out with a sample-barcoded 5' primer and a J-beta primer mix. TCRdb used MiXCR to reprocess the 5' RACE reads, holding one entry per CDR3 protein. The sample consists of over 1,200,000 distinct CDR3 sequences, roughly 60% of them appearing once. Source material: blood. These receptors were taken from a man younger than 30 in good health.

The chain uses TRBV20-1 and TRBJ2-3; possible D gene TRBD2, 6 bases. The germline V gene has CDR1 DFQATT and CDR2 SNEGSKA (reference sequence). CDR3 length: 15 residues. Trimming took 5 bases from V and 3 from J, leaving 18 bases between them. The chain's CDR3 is CSARPGLSTTDTQYF. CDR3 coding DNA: TGCAGTGCTCGGCCGGGACTCTCAACTACAGATACGCAGTATTTT.

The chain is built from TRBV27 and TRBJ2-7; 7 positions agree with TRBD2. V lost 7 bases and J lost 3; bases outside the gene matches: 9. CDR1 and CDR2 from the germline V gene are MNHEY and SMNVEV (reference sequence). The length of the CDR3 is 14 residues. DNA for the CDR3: TGTGCCAGCAAACGGACTAGTCCCTTCTACGAGCAGTACTTC. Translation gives CASKRTSPFYEQYF.

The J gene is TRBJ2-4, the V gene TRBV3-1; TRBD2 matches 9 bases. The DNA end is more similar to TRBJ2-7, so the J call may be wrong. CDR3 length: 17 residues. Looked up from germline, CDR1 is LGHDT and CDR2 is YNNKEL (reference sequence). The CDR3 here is CASSQERTGLAVIEQYF. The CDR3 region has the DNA TGTGCCAGCAGCCAAGAAAGGACGGGACTAGCTGTGATCGAGCAGTACTTC.

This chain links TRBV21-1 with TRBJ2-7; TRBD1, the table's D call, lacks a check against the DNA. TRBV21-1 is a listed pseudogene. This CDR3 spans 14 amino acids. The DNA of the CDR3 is TGTGCCAGCAGCTCCCTCACGGGGGCTTACGAGCAGTACTTC. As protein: CASSSLTGAYEQYF.

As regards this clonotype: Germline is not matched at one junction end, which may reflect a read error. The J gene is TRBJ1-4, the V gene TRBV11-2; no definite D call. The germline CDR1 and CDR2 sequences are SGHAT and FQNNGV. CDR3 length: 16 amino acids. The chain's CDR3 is CVSSFRRTGGNEKLFF. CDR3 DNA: TGTGTCAGCAGCTTCCGAAGGACGGGCGGTAATGAAAAACTGTTTTTT.

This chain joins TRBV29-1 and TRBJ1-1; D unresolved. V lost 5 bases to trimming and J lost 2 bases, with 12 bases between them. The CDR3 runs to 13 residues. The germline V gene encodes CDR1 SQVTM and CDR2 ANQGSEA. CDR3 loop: CSVSGNSNTEAFF. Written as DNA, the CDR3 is TGCAGCGTTTCCGGGAACAGCAACACTGAAGCTTTCTTT.

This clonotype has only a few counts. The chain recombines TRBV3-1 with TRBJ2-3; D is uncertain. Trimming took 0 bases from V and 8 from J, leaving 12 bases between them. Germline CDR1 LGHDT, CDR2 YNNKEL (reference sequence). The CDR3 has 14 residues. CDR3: CASSQDLAPSTQYF. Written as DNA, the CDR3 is TGTGCCAGCAGCCAAGATCTTGCGCCGAGTACGCAGTATTTT.

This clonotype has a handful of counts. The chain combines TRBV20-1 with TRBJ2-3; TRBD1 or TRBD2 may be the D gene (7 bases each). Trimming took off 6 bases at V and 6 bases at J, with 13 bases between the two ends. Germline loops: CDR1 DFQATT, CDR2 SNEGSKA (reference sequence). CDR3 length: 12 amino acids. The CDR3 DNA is TGCAGTGCACCCCAGGGGGGGGATACGCAGTATTTT. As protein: CSAPQGGDTQYF.

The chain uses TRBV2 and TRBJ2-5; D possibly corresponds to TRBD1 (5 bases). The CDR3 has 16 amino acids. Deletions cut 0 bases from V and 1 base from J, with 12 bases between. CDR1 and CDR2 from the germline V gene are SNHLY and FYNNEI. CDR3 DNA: TGTGCCAGCAGTGAAGCCCCTACAGGTACCCAAGAGACCCAGTACTTC. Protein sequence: CASSEAPTGTQETQYF.

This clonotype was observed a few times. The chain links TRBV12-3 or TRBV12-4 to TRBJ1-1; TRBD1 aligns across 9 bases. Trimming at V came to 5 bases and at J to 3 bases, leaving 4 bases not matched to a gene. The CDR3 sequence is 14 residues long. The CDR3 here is CASSPQGAHTEAFF. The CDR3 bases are TGTGCCAGCAGTCCACAGGGGGCTCACACTGAAGCTTTCTTT.

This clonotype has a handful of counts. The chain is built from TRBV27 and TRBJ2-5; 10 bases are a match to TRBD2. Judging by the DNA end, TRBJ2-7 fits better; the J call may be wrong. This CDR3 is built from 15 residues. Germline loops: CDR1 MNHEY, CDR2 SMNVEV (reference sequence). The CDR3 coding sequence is TGTGCCAGCAGTTTATCCGGGACTAGCGATTACGAGCAGTACTTC. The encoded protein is CASSLSGTSDYEQYF.

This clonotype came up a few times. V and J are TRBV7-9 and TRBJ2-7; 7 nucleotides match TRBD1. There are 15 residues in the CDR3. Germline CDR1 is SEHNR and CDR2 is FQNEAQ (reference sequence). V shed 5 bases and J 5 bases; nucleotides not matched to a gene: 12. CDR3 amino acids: CASSGDRVFIHEQYF. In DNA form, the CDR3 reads TGTGCCAGCAGCGGTGACAGGGTCTTCATCCACGAGCAGTACTTC.

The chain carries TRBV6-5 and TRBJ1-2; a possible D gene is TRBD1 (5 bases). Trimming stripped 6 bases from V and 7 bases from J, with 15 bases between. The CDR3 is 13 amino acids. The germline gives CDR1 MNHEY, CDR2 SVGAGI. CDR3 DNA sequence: TGTGCCAGCAGCCCCTGGGGCGGGCCTGGCTACACCTTC. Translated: CASSPWGGPGYTF.

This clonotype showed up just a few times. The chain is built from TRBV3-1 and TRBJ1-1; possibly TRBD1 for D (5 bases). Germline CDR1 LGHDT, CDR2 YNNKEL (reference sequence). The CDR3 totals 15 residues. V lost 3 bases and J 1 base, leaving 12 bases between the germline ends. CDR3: CASSQAGASNTEAFF. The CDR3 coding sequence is TGTGCCAGCAGCCAGGCCGGGGCATCGAACACTGAAGCTTTCTTT.

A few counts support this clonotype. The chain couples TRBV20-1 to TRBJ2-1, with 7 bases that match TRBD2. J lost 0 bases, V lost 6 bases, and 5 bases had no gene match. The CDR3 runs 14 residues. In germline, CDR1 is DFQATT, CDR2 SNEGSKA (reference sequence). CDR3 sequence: CSAQTSNSYNEQFF. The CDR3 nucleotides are TGCAGTGCGCAGACTAGCAACTCCTACAATGAGCAGTTCTTC.

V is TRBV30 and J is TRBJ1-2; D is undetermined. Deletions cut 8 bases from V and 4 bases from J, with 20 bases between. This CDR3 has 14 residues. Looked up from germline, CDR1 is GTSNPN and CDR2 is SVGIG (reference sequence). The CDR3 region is CAGQRTDAFYGYTF. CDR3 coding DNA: TGTGCCGGCCAACGGACGGACGCCTTCTATGGCTACACCTTC.

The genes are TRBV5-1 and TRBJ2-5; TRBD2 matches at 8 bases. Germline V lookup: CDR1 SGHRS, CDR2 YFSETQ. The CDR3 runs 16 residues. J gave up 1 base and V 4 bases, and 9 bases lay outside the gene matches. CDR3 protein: CASSLTSGGRQETQYF. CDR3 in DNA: TGCGCCAGCAGCCTGACGAGCGGGGGACGCCAAGAGACCCAGTACTTC.

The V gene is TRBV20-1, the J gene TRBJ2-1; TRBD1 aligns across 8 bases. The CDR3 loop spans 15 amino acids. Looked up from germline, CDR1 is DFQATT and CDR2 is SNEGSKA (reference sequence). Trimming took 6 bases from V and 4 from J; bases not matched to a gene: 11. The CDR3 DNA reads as TGCAGTGCGTATTCACCTGGGACAGGTTACAATGAGCAGTTCTTC. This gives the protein CSAYSPGTGYNEQFF.

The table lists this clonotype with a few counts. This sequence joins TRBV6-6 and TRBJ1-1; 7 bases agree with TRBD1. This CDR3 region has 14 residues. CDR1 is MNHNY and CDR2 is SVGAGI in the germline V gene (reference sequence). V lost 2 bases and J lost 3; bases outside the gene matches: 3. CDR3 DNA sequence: TGTGCCAGCAGTTACGCAGGGGGAGACACTGAAGCTTTCTTT. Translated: CASSYAGGDTEAFF.

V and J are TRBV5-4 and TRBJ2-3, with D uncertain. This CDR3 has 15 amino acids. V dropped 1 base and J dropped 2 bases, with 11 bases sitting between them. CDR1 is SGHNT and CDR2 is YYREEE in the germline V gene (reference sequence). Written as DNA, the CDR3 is TGTGCCAGCAGCTTGTGGGTGGCAGACACAGATACGCAGTATTTT. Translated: CASSLWVADTDTQYF.

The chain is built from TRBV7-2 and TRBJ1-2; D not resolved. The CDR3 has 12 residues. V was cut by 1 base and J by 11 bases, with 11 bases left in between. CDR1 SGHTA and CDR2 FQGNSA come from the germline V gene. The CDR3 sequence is CASSLVNSGYTF. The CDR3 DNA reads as TGTGCCAGCAGCTTAGTGAATTCGGGGTACACCTTC.

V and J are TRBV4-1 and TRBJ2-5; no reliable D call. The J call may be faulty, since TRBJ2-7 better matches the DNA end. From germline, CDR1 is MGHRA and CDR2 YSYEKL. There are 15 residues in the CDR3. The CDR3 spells CASSQDPSQIYEQYF. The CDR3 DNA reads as TGCGCCAGCAGCCAAGACCCTTCCCAGATTTACGAGCAGTACTTC.

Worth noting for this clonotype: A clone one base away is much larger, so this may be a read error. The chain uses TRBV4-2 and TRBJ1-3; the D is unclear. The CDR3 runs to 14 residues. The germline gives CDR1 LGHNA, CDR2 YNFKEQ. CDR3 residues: CASSQGSPGNAIYF. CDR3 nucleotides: TGTGCCAGCAGCCAAGGGTCTCCTGGAAACGCCATATATTTT.

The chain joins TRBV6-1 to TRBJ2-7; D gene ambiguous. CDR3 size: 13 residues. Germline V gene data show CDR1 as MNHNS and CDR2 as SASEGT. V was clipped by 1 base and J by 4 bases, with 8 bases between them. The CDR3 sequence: CASSEGSAYEQYF. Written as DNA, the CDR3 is TGTGCCAGCAGTGAAGGTTCAGCTTACGAGCAGTACTTC.

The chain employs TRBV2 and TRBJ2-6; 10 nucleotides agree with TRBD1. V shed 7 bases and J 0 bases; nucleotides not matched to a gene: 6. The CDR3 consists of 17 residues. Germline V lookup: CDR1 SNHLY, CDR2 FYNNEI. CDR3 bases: TGTGCCAGCATTGCCGGGACAGGGGTCTCTGGGGCCAACGTCCTGACTTTC. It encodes CASIAGTGVSGANVLTF.

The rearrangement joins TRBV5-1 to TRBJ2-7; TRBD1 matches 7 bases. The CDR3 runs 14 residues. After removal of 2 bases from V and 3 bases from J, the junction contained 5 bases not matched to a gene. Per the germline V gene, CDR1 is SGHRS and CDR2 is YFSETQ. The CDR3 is CASSLGTALYEQYF. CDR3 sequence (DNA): TGCGCCAGCAGCTTAGGGACAGCCCTCTACGAGCAGTACTTC.

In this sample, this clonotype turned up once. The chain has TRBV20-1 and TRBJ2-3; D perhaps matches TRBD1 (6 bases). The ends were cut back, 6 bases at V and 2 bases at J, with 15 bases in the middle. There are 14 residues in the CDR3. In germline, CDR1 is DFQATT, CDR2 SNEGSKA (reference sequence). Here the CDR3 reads CSATDSRVTDTQYF. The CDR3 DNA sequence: TGCAGTGCAACGGACAGCCGCGTCACAGATACGCAGTATTTT.

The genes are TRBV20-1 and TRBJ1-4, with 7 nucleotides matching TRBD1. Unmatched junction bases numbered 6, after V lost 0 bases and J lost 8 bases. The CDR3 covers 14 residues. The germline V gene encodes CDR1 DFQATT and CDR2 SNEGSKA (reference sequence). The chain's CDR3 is CSARDQQGIEKLFF. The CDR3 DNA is TGCAGTGCTAGAGATCAACAGGGGATAGAAAAACTGTTTTTT.

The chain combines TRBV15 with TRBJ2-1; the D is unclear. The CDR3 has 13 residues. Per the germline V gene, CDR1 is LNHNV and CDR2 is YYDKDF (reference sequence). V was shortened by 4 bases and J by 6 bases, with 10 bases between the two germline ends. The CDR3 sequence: CATSTYTSNEQFF. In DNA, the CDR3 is TGTGCCACCAGCACCTATACCTCCAATGAGCAGTTCTTC.

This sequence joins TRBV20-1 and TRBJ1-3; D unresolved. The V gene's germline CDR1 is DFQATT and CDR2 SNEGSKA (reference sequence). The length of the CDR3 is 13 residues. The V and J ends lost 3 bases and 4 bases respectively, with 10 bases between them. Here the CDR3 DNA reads TGCAGTGCTAGTGAAAATCGGGGAAACACCATATATTTT. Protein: CSASENRGNTIYF.

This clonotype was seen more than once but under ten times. The CDR3 sequence: CASSKGGTGDEQFF. DNA of the CDR3: TGTGCCAGCAGCAAAGGAGGGACAGGGGATGAGCAGTTCTTC. V is TRBV21-1 and J is TRBJ2-1; TRBD1 was called by the table and not checked on the DNA. TRBV21-1 is a known pseudogene. The CDR3 is 14 residues long.

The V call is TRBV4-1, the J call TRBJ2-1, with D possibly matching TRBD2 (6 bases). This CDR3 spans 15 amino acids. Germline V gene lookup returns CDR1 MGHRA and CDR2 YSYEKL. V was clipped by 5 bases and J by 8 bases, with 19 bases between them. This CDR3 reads CASSTGVGGWDEQFF. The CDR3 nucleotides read TGCGCCAGCAGCACCGGGGTGGGAGGCTGGGATGAGCAGTTCTTC.